This T cell receptor (beta chain) stems from a study of T-cell reconstitution after alpha-beta-depleted transplantation in children. Overall study findings and caveats: A year had passed since transplant, and T-cell counts and diversity by then came mostly from newly produced T cells. There were some patients whose high TCRbeta diversity at day 60 came from surviving recipient T cells and thymic progenitors. Two months or so post-transplant, alpha-beta T cells reportedly derived from several hundred expanded graft clones.

This clonotype was counted at least ten times. Its antigen is still unknown. Trimming removed 5 bases from V and 2 bases from J; junction bases left unmatched: 6. The CDR3 spans 16 residues. In germline, CDR1 is MNHEY, CDR2 SVGEGT. During its preparation, the TCRbeta library received unique molecular identifiers. TCRdb fed the PCR reads into MiXCR, producing one record per CDR3 protein. The sample has a few thousand distinct CDR3 sequences, about 25% seen once. The chain employs TRBV6-2 or TRBV6-3 and TRBJ1-5; TRBD1 matches 10 bases. This sample comprised PBMCs, mostly from graft donor cells, obtained 60 days after TCRalphabeta/CD19-depleted stem cell transplant. The TCR originated in a boy less than two years old who had a stem cell transplant for SCID, so the T cells may come from the graft donor. Here the CDR3 reads CASSPGDRGRNQPQHF. DNA of the CDR3: TGTGCCAGCAGTCCGGGCGACAGGGGGCGCAATCAGCCCCAGCATTTT.